Each of the 23 T cell receptor beta chains below was sequenced from the same sample in a study of CD8 T cells in Susac syndrome. When the RNA was reverse transcribed, random hexamers were used with an input of about 0.45 to 1 ug. TCRdb re-analysed the immunoSEQ multiplex PCR reads in MiXCR, keeping a single row per CDR3 protein. The sample consists of approximately 94,000 distinct CDR3 sequences, 95% of them appearing once. Sample: CD8+ T cells from PBMCs. The receptors stem from a human donor with Susac syndrome.

The chain recombines TRBV6-5 with TRBJ2-3; the match to TRBD2 covers 11 bases. CDR1 and CDR2 (germline): MNHEY, SVGAGI. CDR3 length: 16 amino acids. The junction had 3 bases not matched to a gene; V was cut back by 2 bases and J by 2 bases. Written as DNA, the CDR3 is TGTGCCAGCAGTTACGCTAGCGGGGGGTCCACAGATACGCAGTATTTT. Protein sequence: CASSYASGGSTDTQYF.

The rearrangement joins TRBV4-1 to TRBJ2-7, with D possibly being TRBD2 (5 bases). Germline CDR1 reads MGHRA; CDR2 reads YSYEKL. The CDR3 sequence is 15 residues long. Between the trimmed V and J ends, which lost 0 bases and 3 bases, there was a span of 12 bases. CDR3 sequence (DNA): TGCGCCAGCAGCCAAGATCCGGGAACCCTCTACGAGCAGTACTTC. Its protein is CASSQDPGTLYEQYF.

The genes are TRBV2 and TRBJ2-5, with D unresolved. Trimming left V 8 bases short and J 1 base short, with 14 bases between. Germline assignment: CDR1 SNHLY and CDR2 FYNNEI. The CDR3 consists of 14 residues. The CDR3 DNA is TGTGCCAGCGGTCGACTCCAAGGCCAAGAGACCCAGTACTTC. It codes for CASGRLQGQETQYF.

CDR3 nucleotide sequence: TGCAGTGCTAGTCCTCCGGGACTCGGTGAGCAGTTCTTC. This gives the protein CSASPPGLGEQFF. The rearrangement joins TRBV20-1 to TRBJ2-1, with a tentative D call TRBD2 (6 bases). Trimming took 3 bases from V and 9 from J, leaving 15 bases between them. Per germline, CDR1 DFQATT and CDR2 SNEGSKA (reference sequence). The CDR3 spans 13 residues.

The chain is built from TRBV20-1 and TRBJ1-1, with TRBD1 as a possible D gene (5 bases). The CDR3 loop spans 14 amino acids. The germline CDR1 and CDR2 sequences are DFQATT and SNEGSKA (reference sequence). The V and J ends lost 3 bases and 3 bases respectively, with 14 bases between them. The DNA of the CDR3 is TGCAGTGCTAGGTTGTCGGGGACGGACACTGAAGCTTTCTTT. Translation: CSARLSGTDTEAFF.

This chain links TRBV23-1 with TRBJ1-1; tentatively, D is TRBD1 (6 bases). TRBV23-1 is an ORF, and what it does is uncertain. The CDR3 runs 18 residues. Trimming cost V 0 bases and J 3 bases, with 20 bases left between them. CDR3 nucleotides: TGCGCCAGCAGTCAATCGGGGGCCTTCCTTGAGGCGGACACTGAAGCTTTCTTT. Protein product: CASSQSGAFLEADTEAFF.

The CDR3 region has the DNA TGCGCCAGCAGCTTGCCGGGACAGGGTGACGAGCAGTACTTC. Its protein is CASSLPGQGDEQYF. The V call is TRBV5-1, the J call TRBJ2-7; 9 nucleotides match TRBD1. Per the germline V gene, CDR1 is SGHRS and CDR2 is YFSETQ. V shed 1 base and J 5 bases; nucleotides not matched to a gene: 4. This CDR3 spans 14 amino acids. Drawing the rest from reference TRBV5-1 and TRBJ2-7, the complete variable domain is KAGVTQTPRYLIKTRGQQVTLSCSPISGHRSVSWYQQTPGQGLQFLFEYFSETQRNKGNFPGRFSGRQFSNSRSEMNVSTLELGDSALYLCASSLPGQGDEQYFGPGTRLTVT.

This rearrangement joins TRBV9 to TRBJ1-2; D is undetermined. The CDR3 is 14 residues long. The germline V and J ends were trimmed by 3 bases and 4 bases, with 13 bases remaining between them. Germline V gene lookup returns CDR1 SGDLS and CDR2 YYNGEE. Here the CDR3 DNA reads TGTGCCAGCAGCGGCCAACAAAGACGCTATGGCTACACCTTC. Translated: CASSGQQRRYGYTF.

V gene TRBV15 combines with J gene TRBJ2-7; D is possibly TRBD1 or TRBD2 (5 bases each). With 5 bases removed from V and 3 bases from J, the gap between germline ends came to 26 bases. Germline lookup yields CDR1 LNHNV and CDR2 YYDKDF (reference sequence). The CDR3 consists of 18 residues. The CDR3 protein is CATSLNVLRGRLRYEQYF. The DNA for the CDR3 is TGTGCCACCAGCCTTAATGTTCTCCGGGGCAGGCTACGCTACGAGCAGTACTTC.

The chain uses TRBV13 and TRBJ2-1; 7 bases are shared with TRBD2. With 0 bases clipped from V and 14 bases from J, the junction kept 13 bases outside the gene matches. Germline CDR1 is PRHDT and CDR2 is FYEKMQ (reference sequence). The CDR3 totals 15 residues. The CDR3 loop is CASSLGRQRGRGEFF. The CDR3 DNA sequence: TGTGCCAGCAGCTTAGGCCGGCAGCGGGGAAGAGGGGAGTTCTTC.

The chain is built from TRBV13 and TRBJ2-5; D is ambiguous. V was cut by 3 bases and J by 0 bases, with 5 bases left in between. Germline lookup yields CDR1 PRHDT and CDR2 FYEKMQ (reference sequence). This CDR3 is 13 amino acids long. This CDR3 is CASSFGYQETQYF. The CDR3 DNA follows: TGTGCCAGCAGCTTCGGATACCAAGAGACCCAGTACTTC. The full variable domain, in which reference TRBV13 and TRBJ2-5 provide the parts outside the CDR3, is AAGVIQSPRHLIKEKRETATLKCYPIPRHDTVYWYQQGPGQDPQFLISFYEKMQSDKGSIPDRFSAQQFSDYHSELNMSSLELGDSALYFCASSFGYQETQYFGPGTRLLVL.

The chain uses TRBV25-1 and TRBJ2-7; D gene ambiguous. CDR1 and CDR2 (germline): MGHDK, SYGVNS. V shed 1 base and J shed 2 bases, with 12 bases lying between them. CDR3 length equals 15 residues. In DNA form, the CDR3 reads TGTGCCAGCAGTGAATTTGGGGAAAGACCCTACGAGCAGTACTTC. It encodes CASSEFGERPYEQYF.

The J gene is TRBJ2-7, the V gene TRBV19; possibly TRBD2 for D (5 bases). This CDR3 region has 13 residues. Germline CDR1 LNHDA, CDR2 SQIVND (reference sequence). Deletions cut 5 bases from V and 0 bases from J, with 8 bases between. The CDR3 reads CASSHGISYEQYF. The DNA for the CDR3 is TGTGCCAGTAGTCACGGGATCTCCTACGAGCAGTACTTC.

The chain has TRBV7-9 and TRBJ1-2, with unresolved D. Trimming shortened V by 3 bases and J by 1 base, and 6 bases separated the two germline ends. The CDR3 covers 13 residues. Germline-derived CDR1 and CDR2 are SEHNR and FQNEAQ (reference sequence). The CDR3 coding sequence is TGTGCCAGCAGCTTCGCAGATAACTATGGCTACACCTTC. This sequence encodes CASSFADNYGYTF.

The chain joins TRBV12-3 or TRBV12-4 to TRBJ2-3; D may match TRBD1 or TRBD2 (5 bases each). V gave up 7 bases and J gave up 6 bases, with 23 bases separating them. This CDR3 region has 16 residues. The CDR3, as DNA: TGTGCCAGCAAAGGGTCGGTTCACGAGGGGTCCGATACGCAGTATTTT. Protein sequence: CASKGSVHEGSDTQYF.

This rearrangement joins TRBV25-1 to TRBJ1-2, with D unclear. Germline assignment: CDR1 MGHDK and CDR2 SYGVNS. The CDR3 is made up of 13 amino acids. V shed 6 bases and J shed 4 bases, with 12 bases lying between them. In DNA, the CDR3 is TGTGCCAGCAGCAATGAACTTCTCTATGGCTACACCTTC. Residues: CASSNELLYGYTF.

The gene calls are TRBV15 and TRBJ2-3; D is perhaps TRBD2 (5 bases). Germline CDR1 reads LNHNV; CDR2 reads YYDKDF (reference sequence). This CDR3 comprises 17 residues. Trimming left V 0 bases short and J 2 bases short, with 15 bases between. The DNA of the CDR3 is TGTGCCACCAGCAGAGAGGGTGTGACTACTGTCACAGATACGCAGTATTTT. Protein: CATSREGVTTVTDTQYF.

The rearrangement uses TRBV4-1 and TRBJ1-5; D not resolved. The CDR3 loop spans 15 amino acids. Looked up from germline, CDR1 is MGHRA and CDR2 is YSYEKL. V was clipped by 0 bases and J by 0 bases, with 6 bases between them. CDR3 in amino acids: CASSQDVNSNQPQHF. The CDR3 region has the DNA TGCGCCAGCAGCCAAGATGTGAATAGCAATCAGCCCCAGCATTTT.

The chain carries TRBV6-5 and TRBJ2-3; 9 bases match TRBD2. The trim removed 2 bases at V and 2 bases at J, leaving 8 bases unmatched. The germline V gene encodes CDR1 MNHEY and CDR2 SVGAGI. This CDR3 has 17 amino acids. The CDR3 spells CASSYELLAGITDTQYF. CDR3 coding DNA: TGTGCCAGCAGTTACGAATTACTAGCGGGCATCACAGATACGCAGTATTTT.

The chain carries TRBV5-6 and TRBJ2-3; perhaps D is TRBD1 or TRBD2 (6 bases each). The length of the CDR3 is 16 residues. The germline V gene encodes CDR1 SGHDT and CDR2 YYEEEE. V was trimmed by 3 bases and J by 4 bases, leaving 18 bases between them. The CDR3 loop reads CASSSNRDAGPDTQYF. CDR3 sequence (DNA): TGTGCCAGCAGCTCGAACAGGGATGCGGGACCAGATACGCAGTATTTT.

The chain combines TRBV20-1 with TRBJ1-2, with D unclear. The V end was cut by 4 bases, the J end by 8 bases, with 11 bases between. The germline V gene has CDR1 DFQATT and CDR2 SNEGSKA (reference sequence). This CDR3 comprises 11 residues. This CDR3 is CSATGLEGYTF. CDR3 in DNA: TGCAGTGCTACGGGGTTAGAAGGCTACACCTTC.

This clonotype has just one count. The chain recombines TRBV2 with TRBJ2-7; 11 nucleotides line up with TRBD2. The length of the CDR3 is 14 residues. Germline values: CDR1 SNHLY, CDR2 FYNNEI. The V and J ends lost 3 bases and 3 bases, in that order; junction bases with no gene match: 1. The chain's CDR3 is CASSDGTSGYEQYF. The CDR3 DNA reads as TGTGCCAGCAGTGATGGGACTAGCGGCTACGAGCAGTACTTC.

The count of this clonotype is one. The chain couples TRBV12-3 or TRBV12-4 to TRBJ2-3; D is unclear. The CDR3 contains 12 residues. With 3 bases removed from V and 6 bases from J, the gap between germline ends came to 7 bases. The chain's CDR3 is CASSFLEDTQYF. The CDR3 nucleotides read TGTGCCAGCAGTTTTCTCGAGGATACGCAGTATTTT.